The T cell receptor (beta chain) described here comes from a study of blood T cells in healthy people across ages (dated by TCRdb to the mid-2010s). In the study overall: In model experiments, template switching captured roughly one uniquely barcoded TCR beta cDNA molecule for every two T cells. The study measured age-related changes in TCR beta repertoire diversity using deep sequencing normalized with unique cDNA molecular identifiers. For two donors (one aged 18 to 29 and one aged 80 or older), the study analyzed two additional independent replicas of 1 million unique cDNA reads from the same blood draw. Four age groups were formed from the donors: young (average 16 years), middle-aged (around 41), aged (about 62) and long-lived (about 80). To avoid experimental bias, donors of different ages were distributed randomly across sequencing lanes. Results the study describes overall, beyond this receptor: Compared with the aged group, the long-lived group had more naive CD4+ T cells, fewer expanded clones and increased TCR diversity, a pattern suggesting age selection. Observed TCR beta diversity per million T cells fell roughly linearly with age, and a significant reduction was already apparent by age around 36. Because profiling used bulk unsorted PBMCs, naive and antigen-experienced compartments could not be compared conclusively. A strong correlation was found between observed TCR beta diversity and the percentage of naive T cells measured by flow cytometry. Estimates of total diversity from one million sequenced T cells were regarded as lower bounds and underestimates. Donor CMV infection status was unknown, potentially confounding age-related changes in expanded clonotypes.

Donors were approximately 42 systemically healthy Caucasian individuals from Russia aged roughly 6 to 100 years. About 9.6 milliliters of peripheral blood were collected from each donor into EDTA-treated Vacutainer tubes. Ficoll-Paque density-gradient centrifugation was used to isolate PBMCs, with at least 7 million per sample. Trizol reagent was used to extract total RNA from PBMCs, with at least 5 micrograms per sample. Naive CD45RAhigh/CD27high T cell percentages were measured by flow cytometry on a PBMC aliquot from every donor. V loses 3 bases at its end and J loses 3 bases; junction bases beyond the gene matches: 7. The CDR3 covers 18 residues, taking in both the cysteine and the phenylalanine. Only the CDR3 DNA is retained, 54 bases long and in frame from the first base. CDR1 and CDR2 are read off the germline V gene (reference sequence) as LGHDT and YNNKEL. Libraries were constructed by 5' RACE. The instrument was an Illumina HiSeq 2500. A second PCR of roughly 7 to 11 cycles was performed with a sample-barcoded 5' primer and a J-beta primer mix. A unique molecular identifier was introduced onto each TCR beta cDNA molecule by a template-switch 5' adaptor carrying 12 random nucleotides. At least 2.5 million CDR3-containing paired-end reads were obtained from each sample. All of the RNA was converted into first-strand cDNA using the Mint cDNA synthesis kit, with a TRBC-specific oligonucleotide serving as the primer. After uracil-DNA glycosylase treatment, a first 18-cycle PCR used universal primers M1SS and BC2_uni_R on all cDNA. Regarding the original processing steps: Each sample was normalized by randomly selecting 1 million high-quality reads, each carrying a distinct molecular identifier. Instead of being binned into consensus sequences, reads that shared molecular identifiers were thrown out. MiTCR, with a Q25 quality threshold and the strictest error-elimination algorithm, was used for CDR3 identification, clonotype clustering and error correction. A nonparametric unseen species model with Euler transformation was used to estimate lower-bound total TCR beta diversity. TCRdb reprocessing: public reads trimmed at Q25 with fastp, clones called with MiXCR, in-frame beta chains kept. Rows with one shared CDR3 protein collapse into an entry with the most common genes and DNA. The V and J calls and clone size come from TCRdb's table, not from the authors' own analysis. The sample profile shows about 1.5 million distinct CDR3 sequences; roughly 43% of them were found once. Jointly, the top ten make up around 4% of the sample.

In this sample, this clonotype turned up a few times. No antigen is known for it. No much larger clonotype is one base removed from it; base qualities were not supplied. The sample taken for sequencing was blood. The chain couples TRBV3-1 to TRBJ2-2; TRBD2 matches 13 bases in the middle. The receptor was isolated from a woman between 18 and 29 years old in good health. This receptor carries the CDR3 CASSHLMTSGGHTGELFF. In nucleotides, the sequence is TGTGCCAGCAGCCACCTTATGACTAGCGGGGGGCACACCGGGGAGCTGTTTTTT.